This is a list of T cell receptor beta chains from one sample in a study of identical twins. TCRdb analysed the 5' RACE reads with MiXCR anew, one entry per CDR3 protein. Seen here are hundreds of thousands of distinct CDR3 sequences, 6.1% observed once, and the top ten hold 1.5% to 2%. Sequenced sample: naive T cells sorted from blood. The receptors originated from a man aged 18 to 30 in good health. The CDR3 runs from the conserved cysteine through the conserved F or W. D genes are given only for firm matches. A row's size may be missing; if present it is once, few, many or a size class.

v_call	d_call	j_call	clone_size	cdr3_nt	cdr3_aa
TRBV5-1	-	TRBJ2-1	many	TGCGCCAGCAGCTTGTGGGTCGAGGGCAATGAGCAGTTCTTC	CASSLWVEGNEQFF
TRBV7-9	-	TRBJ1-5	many	TGTGCCACGGACCCCGGGCCTAATCAGCCCCAGCATTTT	CATDPGPNQPQHF
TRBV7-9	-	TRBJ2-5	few	TGTGCCAGCAGCCACCTGGACGGGTACCAAGAGACCCAGTACTTC	CASSHLDGYQETQYF
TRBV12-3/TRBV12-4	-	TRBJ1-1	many	TGTGCCAGCAGTGAAAGGGGGGACACTGAAGCTTTCTTT	CASSERGDTEAFF
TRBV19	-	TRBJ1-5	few	TGTGCCAGTAGTATTTCTGGGAGGGGTGGCAATCAGCCCCAGCATTTT	CASSISGRGGNQPQHF
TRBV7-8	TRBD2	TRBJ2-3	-	TGTGCCAGCAGCTGGGAGGGAGCAGGGTCAGATACGCAGTATTTT	CASSWEGAGSDTQYF
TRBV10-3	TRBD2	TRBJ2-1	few	TGTGCCATCAGTGAAGGGACTAGCGGGAGGAAGAACAATGAGCAGTTCTTC	CAISEGTSGRKNNEQFF
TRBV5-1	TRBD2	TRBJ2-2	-	TGCGCCAGCAGCACCACGGGCGGGAGGGTCACCGGGGAGCTGTTTTTT	CASSTTGGRVTGELFF
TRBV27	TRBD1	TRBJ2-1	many	TGTGCCAGCAGTCTACAGGGGGCGAATGAGCAGTTCTTC	CASSLQGANEQFF
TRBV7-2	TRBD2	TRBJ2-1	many	TGTGCCAGCAGCTTAGTCGCGGGGGGGAATGAGCAGTTCTTC	CASSLVAGGNEQFF
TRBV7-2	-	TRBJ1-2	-	TGTGCCAGCAGCTTAGTGGCGGTCACAATGCATGGCTACACCTTC	CASSLVAVTMHGYTF
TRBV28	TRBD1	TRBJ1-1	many	TGTGCCAGCAGTTTCGGAGGACAGGGGGTTTTCACTGAAGCTTTCTTT	CASSFGGQGVFTEAFF
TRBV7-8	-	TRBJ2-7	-	TGTGCCAGCAGCCATCGGGGTCAGGAGCAGTACTTC	CASSHRGQEQYF
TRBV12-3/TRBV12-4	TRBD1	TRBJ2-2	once	TGTACCAGCAGTTCCCCGAGGGCAGGGGGCTTGGACACCGGGGAGCTGTTTTTT	CTSSSPRAGGLDTGELFF
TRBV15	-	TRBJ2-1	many	TGTGCCACCAGCAGTGTCGGGGAGCAGTTCTTC	CATSSVGEQFF
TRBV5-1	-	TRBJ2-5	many	TGCGCCAGCACCTTGAGGGGAGAGACCCAGTACTTC	CASTLRGETQYF
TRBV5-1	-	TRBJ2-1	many	TGCGCCAGCAGCCCCGGAGGCGTCCTTGAGCAGTTCTTC	CASSPGGVLEQFF
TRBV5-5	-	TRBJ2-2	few	TGTGCCAGCAGCTCGTGGGGGGACACCGGGGAGCTGTTTTTT	CASSSWGDTGELFF
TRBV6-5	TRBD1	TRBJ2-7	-	TGTGCCAGCAGTTACGGTTGGGACAGGGGAGGTAGCGAGCAGTACTTC	CASSYGWDRGGSEQYF
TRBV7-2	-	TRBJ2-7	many	TGTGCCAGCAGCTTAGTGGGGGGTAGCGACGAGCAGTACTTC	CASSLVGGSDEQYF
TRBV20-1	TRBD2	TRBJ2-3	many	TGCAGTGCAGAAGAGACTAGCGGGAGAACAGATACGCAGTATTTT	CSAEETSGRTDTQYF
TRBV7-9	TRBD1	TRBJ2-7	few	TGTGCCAGCAGCTTATCAGGACAGGCTACGGACGAGCAGTACTTC	CASSLSGQATDEQYF
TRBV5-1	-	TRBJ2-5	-	TGCGCCAGCAGCGTAACAGGTCTTTGGGAGACCCAGTACTTC	CASSVTGLWETQYF